This entry concerns a single T cell receptor (beta chain). Trimming removed 6 bases at V and 0 bases at J, with 12 bases between. Germline V gives CDR1 SGHTA, CDR2 FQGNSA. CDR3 length equals 15 residues. The sample originates from a study of blood T cell repertoires in COVID-19. Study in general: From the United States, Italy and Spain came samples of acute and convalescent COVID-19. PBMCs, B-cell-depleted T cells, or T cells provided the cDNA or gDNA that made up the material.

Original analysis: Reference gene primers were amplified, and this amplification served to estimate nucleated cell counts. Generated by immunoSEQ multiplex PCR, the TCRdb table keeps only in-frame clones and is missing some. V and J calls and clone size are copied from that table; D and trimming were computed from the DNA. The sample has roughly 160,000 clones; 70% to 90% are singletons. The gene calls are TRBV7-2 and TRBJ1-3, with D perhaps matching TRBD1 (5 bases). The clonotype comes from a man aged 50-59 years who had recovered from COVID-19. Sequencing input: peripheral blood. CDR3 sequence reads: CASRRDSNSGNTIYF. The CDR3 nucleotides read TGTGCCAGCAGGCGTGACAGTAACTCTGGAAACACCATATATTTT.